These T cell receptor beta chains were read from a single sample in a study of cytomegalovirus exposure and HLA in healthy donors. Method: immunoSEQ multiplex PCR; TCRdb's copy keeps in-frame clones and lacks some. The data contain 150,000 to 200,000 clones, roughly 73% of them singletons. The sequenced sample was PBMCs. The receptors come from a female donor in good health and CMV-seronegative. CDR3s include the opening cysteine and the closing phenylalanine or tryptophan. A D gene is named only where the DNA matches it firmly. Not all rows give a size; the values are once, few, many and, for expanded clones, a class.

v_call	clone_size	d_call	j_call	cdr3_nt	cdr3_aa
TRBV28	-	-	TRBJ1-2	TGTGCCAGCAGCCCTCCGACGGGGGGCCCAGGTTGGGGCTACACCTTC	CASSPPTGGPGWGYTF
TRBV19	-	TRBD2	TRBJ2-1	TGTGCCAGTAGTATATCAGGACTAGCGGGAGAAAATGAGCAGTTCTTC	CASSISGLAGENEQFF
TRBV4-1	-	TRBD1	TRBJ1-6	TGCGCCAGCAGCCAAGAGGGCGGGACAGATAATTCACCCCTCCACTTT	CASSQEGGTDNSPLHF
TRBV7-6	-	-	TRBJ1-6	TGTGCCAGCAGCCTAGGGCCATGGACAACTCACACCTATAATTCACCCCTCCACTTT	CASSLGPWTTHTYNSPLHF
TRBV30	-	-	TRBJ1-3	TGTGCCTGGAGTGTCCCTAAAAACACCATATATTTT	CAWSVPKNTIYF
TRBV5-6	-	-	TRBJ2-2	TGTGCCAGCAGCCCGAGCACCGGGGAGCTGTTTTTT	CASSPSTGELFF
TRBV9	few	-	TRBJ1-4	TGTGCCAGCAGCGTAGGTGGCAGATTTTCTGCAACTAATGAAAAACTGTTTTTT	CASSVGGRFSATNEKLFF
TRBV27	-	TRBD2	TRBJ2-7	TGTGCCAGCAGTTTTAGCGGGTTAAGCTCCTACGAGCAGTACTTC	CASSFSGLSSYEQYF
TRBV28	-	-	TRBJ1-1	TGTGCCAGCAGTTCCCCCATCGGACAGCCGTCCGCAATGAACACTGAAGCTTTCTTT	CASSSPIGQPSAMNTEAFF
TRBV28	-	-	TRBJ1-1	TGTGCCAGCACCTCCTGGACAAACACTGAAGCTTTCTTT	CASTSWTNTEAFF
TRBV19	once	-	TRBJ2-3	TGTGCCAGTAGGGACCCGGGGTGGCGGGTCACAGATACGCAGTATTTT	CASRDPGWRVTDTQYF
TRBV5-1	few	TRBD2	TRBJ2-1	TGCGCCAGCAGCTTGACTAGCGGGGGTTCCTACAATGAGCAGTTCTTC	CASSLTSGGSYNEQFF